This entry is about one T cell receptor beta chain. The antigen is undetermined. The source of the sample is a study of identical twins. Overall study findings and caveats: Twin-shared out-of-frame alpha sequences were enriched for low generation probability.

Trimming cost V 0 bases and J 7 bases, with 16 bases left between them. The CDR3 totals 16 residues. CDR1 is MNHEY and CDR2 is SVGAGI in the germline V gene. TCRdb re-derived calls from the 5' RACE reads in MiXCR, one entry per CDR3 protein. The sample contains about 530,000 distinct CDR3 sequences, roughly 15% of which appear only once. The sample was also linked to a second study, of yellow fever vaccine responses in identical twins. This second study says: Reported findings indicate that twins' vaccine T cell responses seemed partially convergent, partially personalized.

The chain combines TRBV6-5 with TRBJ2-1; the D gene is possibly TRBD2 (5 bases). The sample taken for sequencing was CD4+ T cells sorted from blood. The source is a woman aged 18-29 years in good health. The CDR3 nucleotides read TGTGCCAGCAGTTACTCGGCCCCGTTTTTAGCGAATGAGCAGTTCTTC. This gives the protein CASSYSAPFLANEQFF.